A selection of T cell receptor beta chains follows, all from one sample in a study of identical twins. From the 5' RACE reads, TCRdb called clonotypes with MiXCR, one entry per CDR3 protein. Of about 660,000 distinct CDR3 sequences in the sample, about 9.4% are singletons; the top ten hold approximately 0.96%. These data are also associated with another study on yellow fever vaccine responses in identical twins.

The sequenced material came from PBMCs. These receptors originate from a woman aged 18-29 years in good health. Each CDR3 is given with its conserved first and last residue. The order of the fields is clone size, V gene, D gene, J gene, CDR3 DNA, CDR3 protein. The D gene is left open where the match is weak. Size values are once, few and many counts, or a class for expanded clones, and some rows have none.

>few|TRBV20-1|-|TRBJ2-3
TGCAGTGTCCCCGGGCGGACTACAGATACGCAGTATTTT
CSVPGRTTDTQYF
>few|TRBV5-1|-|TRBJ2-1
TGCGCCAGCAGCTTGGGGGCAGGGCACGACAATGAGCAGTTCTTC
CASSLGAGHDNEQFF
>-|TRBV3-1|TRBD1|TRBJ2-7
TGTGCCAGCAGCCTGACAGGGTTCGGGGACTACGAGCAGTACTTC
CASSLTGFGDYEQYF
>-|TRBV28|-|TRBJ2-5
TGTGCCAGAAGTTTCGGGCAGCCGTACCAAGAGACCCAGTACTTC
CARSFGQPYQETQYF
>many|TRBV12-3/TRBV12-4|-|TRBJ2-2
TGTGCCAGCAGCCGCCAGGCGAACACCGGGGAGCTGTTTTTT
CASSRQANTGELFF
>-|TRBV7-8|-|TRBJ2-2
TGTGCCAGCAGCTTAGTACGCCCGAATAACGGGGAGCTGTTTTTT
CASSLVRPNNGELFF
>many|TRBV12-3/TRBV12-4|-|TRBJ2-1
TGTGCCAGCAGTTTAGGTTTGTTGGACTACTTCCCTGAGCAGTTCTTC
CASSLGLLDYFPEQFF
>-|TRBV12-3/TRBV12-4|TRBD2|TRBJ2-5
TGTGCCAGCAGTTTGGAGGGAGGGCCACGGCAGACCCAGTACTTC
CASSLEGGPRQTQYF
>many|TRBV14|TRBD2|TRBJ2-7
TGTGCCAGCAGCCCAACGGGACTACCCTCCTACGAGCAGTACTTC
CASSPTGLPSYEQYF
>-|TRBV28|-|TRBJ2-6
TGTGCTCTCTCTTTCGAGTCCTCGCTCCTGTACTCTGGGGCCAACGTCCTGACTTTC
CALSFESSLLYSGANVLTF
>-|TRBV7-2|TRBD1|TRBJ2-5
TGTGCCAGCAGCACCGGGACAGAGGGGACCCAGTACTTC
CASSTGTEGTQYF
>-|TRBV9|-|TRBJ2-1
TGTGCCAGCAGCCCGCGGCTAGCGACGAGCTCCTACAATGAGCAGTTCTTC
CASSPRLATSSYNEQFF
>-|TRBV11-1|TRBD2|TRBJ2-7
TGTGCCAGCAGCTCCGGGACTAGCGGGGGGCTTAGCTCCTACGAGCAGTACTTC
CASSSGTSGGLSSYEQYF
>many|TRBV4-3|TRBD2|TRBJ2-5
TGCGCCAGCAGCCAAGATATAGCGGGACTGCAAGAGACCCAGTACTTC
CASSQDIAGLQETQYF
>few|TRBV4-3|TRBD1|TRBJ2-2
TGCGCCAGCAGCCATCAAGGGGGCAGGGGGCACCTCACCGGGGAGCTGTTTTTT
CASSHQGGRGHLTGELFF
>few|TRBV6-1|-|TRBJ2-2
TGTGCCAGCAGGGTTGGGACCGACCACCGGGAGCTGTTTTTT
CASRVGTDHRELFF
>-|TRBV9|TRBD2|TRBJ2-7
TGTGCCAGCAGCGTAGGATCCAGCGGGAGAGCAAACTACGAGCAGTACTTC
CASSVGSSGRANYEQYF
>few|TRBV7-9|TRBD1|TRBJ2-5
TGTGCCAGCAGCTTTATTAATCGACAGGGGAAAGAGACCCAGTACTTC
CASSFINRQGKETQYF
>many|TRBV28|-|TRBJ2-5
TGTGCCAGCAGTGTTAAGCCGGGGGGCTCGATGTTCCAAGAGACCCAGTACTTC
CASSVKPGGSMFQETQYF
>-|TRBV20-1|TRBD2|TRBJ2-1
TGCAGTGCTAGCTCTAGCGGGGCGTACAATGAGCAGTTCTTC
CSASSSGAYNEQFF
>-|TRBV7-6|-|TRBJ2-3
TGTGCCAGCAGCAAGAGCCTAGGGCTTAGCACAGATACGCAGTATTTT
CASSKSLGLSTDTQYF
>few|TRBV11-2|-|TRBJ2-3
TGTGCCAGCAGCACAGAGCTTATGCCAGATACGCAGTATTTT
CASSTELMPDTQYF
>many|TRBV5-6|-|TRBJ2-7
TGTGCCAGCAGCCCGGGATTCTCCTACGAGCAGTACTTC
CASSPGFSYEQYF
>few|TRBV20-1|-|TRBJ2-1
TGCAGTGCTAGAGAGAGGGGGACCTACAATGAGCAGTTCTTC
CSARERGTYNEQFF
>few|TRBV3-1|-|TRBJ2-7
TGTGCCAGCAGCCAAGAGGGCGGCGAGCAGTACTTC
CASSQEGGEQYF
>few|TRBV14|-|TRBJ2-5
TGTGCCAGCAGGGGCAGGGGCCAAGAGACCCAGTACTTC
CASRGRGQETQYF
>-|TRBV6-5|-|TRBJ2-7
TGTGCCAGCAGTTACTCGGGCGGGCCCTCCTACGAGCAGTACTTC
CASSYSGGPSYEQYF
>-|TRBV12-3/TRBV12-4|TRBD1|TRBJ2-2
TGTGCCAGCAGTTTGGACAGGGGGGTACCCGGGGAGCTGTTTTTT
CASSLDRGVPGELFF
>few|TRBV5-1|TRBD2|TRBJ2-1
TGCGCCAGCAGCGAACTAGCGGGAGGACATCCCAATGAGCAGTTCTTC
CASSELAGGHPNEQFF
>-|TRBV24-1|TRBD2|TRBJ2-2
TGTGCCACCAGTGTAGGCGGGAGGGCCTACACCGGGGAGCTGTTTTTT
CATSVGGRAYTGELFF
>many|TRBV4-3|-|TRBJ2-2
TGCGCCAGCAGCCAAGAGGCGGGACTGAACACCGGGGAGCTGTTTTTT
CASSQEAGLNTGELFF
>-|TRBV28|TRBD2|TRBJ2-1
TGTGCCAGCAAGAGAGGACTAGAGTCCTACAATGAGCAGTTCTTC
CASKRGLESYNEQFF
>-|TRBV3-1|-|TRBJ2-3
TGTGCCAGCAGCCATCCGGATGGGGATCGAGGGGGGCCTTCAAAATCAGATACGCAGTATTTT
CASSHPDGDRGGPSKSDTQYF
>-|TRBV29-1|TRBD2|TRBJ2-3
TGCAGCGTTGACGGGAGGCCCCAAGTTAACACAGATACGCAGTATTTT
CSVDGRPQVNTDTQYF
>many|TRBV12-3/TRBV12-4|-|TRBJ2-1
TGTGCCAGCAGTTTCGATGCTGGGGGCAATTCCTACAATGAGCAGTTCTTC
CASSFDAGGNSYNEQFF
>few|TRBV29-1|-|TRBJ1-4
TGCAGCGTTGAAACAGGAAGTAATGAAAAACTGTTTTTT
CSVETGSNEKLFF
>-|TRBV7-2|TRBD2|TRBJ2-1
TGTGCCAGCAGCTTCCCCGACTTTGGACTAGGCTACAATGAGCAGTTCTTC
CASSFPDFGLGYNEQFF
>many|TRBV20-1|-|TRBJ2-7
TGCAGTGCTAGCAGGGACAACTACGAGCAGTACTTC
CSASRDNYEQYF
>-|TRBV4-1|-|TRBJ2-6
TGCGCCAGCAGCCACTTGTTGGGTGCACCCCCTGGGGCCAACGTCCTGACTTTC
CASSHLLGAPPGANVLTF
>many|TRBV4-1|TRBD1|TRBJ2-2
TGCGCCAGCAGCCTACAGGGGATCGGGGAGCTGTTTTTT
CASSLQGIGELFF
>few|TRBV20-1|-|TRBJ2-3
TGCAGTGCTAGGGTGACTGGCCCAGATACGCAGTATTTT
CSARVTGPDTQYF